These T cell receptor beta chains were read from a single sample in a study of yellow fever vaccine responses in identical twins. TCRdb reprocessed the RT-PCR reads via MiXCR and lists one record per CDR3 protein. This table holds 9,500 to 11,000 distinct CDR3 sequences, 77% found once. The sample was T cells from blood (PBMCs), unsorted or a sorted subset (not recorded which), taken before or after yellow fever vaccination (not recorded which). The source is a woman under 30 who received the yellow fever vaccine. Both conserved end residues are part of each CDR3. Fields, in order: J gene, D gene, V gene, CDR3 length, clone size, CDR3 DNA, CDR3 protein. The D gene is left open where the match is weak. Where a row states a size, it is once, few, many or the class of an expanded clone; other rows omit it.

J: TRBJ1-6; D: -; V: TRBV4-1; length: 12; size: few; DNA: TGCGCCAGCAGTCCCGGTAATTCACCCCTCCACTTT; CDR3: CASSPGNSPLHF
J: TRBJ1-5; D: TRBD1; V: TRBV11-2; length: 19; size: -; DNA: TGTGCCAGCAGCTTAGAATATTCGGGACAGGGGGCGCCGGGTCAGCCCCAGCATTTT; CDR3: CASSLEYSGQGAPGQPQHF
J: TRBJ1-1; D: -; V: TRBV7-7; length: 14; size: -; DNA: TGTGCCAGCAGCCTCGGGACAAAGAACACTGAAGCTTTCTTT; CDR3: CASSLGTKNTEAFF
J: TRBJ2-2; D: TRBD2; V: TRBV6-1; length: 15; size: -; DNA: TGTGCCAGTCTGTCGGGGGAGGGCCACACCGGGGAGCTGTTTTTT; CDR3: CASLSGEGHTGELFF
J: TRBJ2-7; D: -; V: TRBV18; length: 13; size: -; DNA: TGTGCCAGCTCACCACAAACCTCCTACGAGCAGTACTTC; CDR3: CASSPQTSYEQYF
J: TRBJ2-3; D: TRBD2; V: TRBV7-9; length: 14; size: few; DNA: TGTGCCAGCAGCCCCGGGACTAGGCCTGATACGCAGTATTTT; CDR3: CASSPGTRPDTQYF
J: TRBJ2-3; D: -; V: TRBV20-1; length: 13; size: -; DNA: TGCAGTGCTAGCGGGGGCAGCACAGATACGCAGTATTTT; CDR3: CSASGGSTDTQYF
J: TRBJ2-6; D: -; V: TRBV24-1; length: 13; size: -; DNA: TGTGCCACCAGTTCGGAGTTAGCCAACGTCCTGACTTTC; CDR3: CATSSELANVLTF
J: TRBJ1-3; D: -; V: TRBV7-6; length: 18; size: -; DNA: TGTGCCAGCAGCTTAGCGGACACGAGCTCCCCGCCTGGAAACACCATATATTTT; CDR3: CASSLADTSSPPGNTIYF
J: TRBJ1-6; D: -; V: TRBV11-1; length: 15; size: few; DNA: TGTGCCAGCAGCTCAACCCGGGCCTCCGATTCACCCCTCCACTTT; CDR3: CASSSTRASDSPLHF
J: TRBJ2-2; D: -; V: TRBV6-5; length: 16; size: -; DNA: TGTGCCAGCAGTTACTCGGTGCCGGGGTGGAGCGGGGAGCTGTTTTTT; CDR3: CASSYSVPGWSGELFF
J: TRBJ2-1; D: TRBD2; V: TRBV7-7; length: 15; size: -; DNA: TGTGCCAGCAGCTTAGAACTAGCGGGGATGAATGAGCAGTTCTTC; CDR3: CASSLELAGMNEQFF
J: TRBJ1-6; D: -; V: TRBV27; length: 12; size: -; DNA: TGTGCCAGCAGTTTAACTAATTCACCCCTCCACTTT; CDR3: CASSLTNSPLHF
J: TRBJ2-1; D: -; V: TRBV7-9; length: 12; size: -; DNA: TGTGCCAGCAGCTTAGGACAGAATGAGCAGTTCTTC; CDR3: CASSLGQNEQFF
J: TRBJ1-4; D: TRBD1; V: TRBV7-2; length: 19; size: -; DNA: TGTGCCAGCAGCTTAGCTAGGTGGGACAGGGAAAGGGGTTTGGAAAAACTGTTTTTT; CDR3: CASSLARWDRERGLEKLFF
J: TRBJ2-1; D: TRBD2; V: TRBV7-6; length: 16; size: -; DNA: TGTGCCAGCAGCTTATCGACGGGAGGCCCCTACAATGAGCAGTTCTTC; CDR3: CASSLSTGGPYNEQFF
J: TRBJ2-5; D: TRBD1; V: TRBV28; length: 15; size: -; DNA: TGTGCCAGCAGTTTCATCAGGGGGCTAGGGGAGACCCAGTACTTC; CDR3: CASSFIRGLGETQYF
J: TRBJ1-5; D: TRBD1; V: TRBV29-1; length: 14; size: -; DNA: TGCAGCGTCCCTGGACAGGATAGCAATCAGCCCCAGCATTTT; CDR3: CSVPGQDSNQPQHF
J: TRBJ1-1; D: -; V: TRBV4-1; length: 13; size: -; DNA: TGCGCCAGCAAGTCGGTTAGCGACACTGAAGCTTTCTTT; CDR3: CASKSVSDTEAFF
J: TRBJ2-1; D: TRBD2; V: TRBV15; length: 18; size: -; DNA: TGTGCCACCAGCAGAGACGCTTTGGGAGGGGACGATTACAATGAGCAGTTCTTC; CDR3: CATSRDALGGDDYNEQFF
J: TRBJ1-2; D: TRBD1; V: TRBV5-1; length: 19; size: -; DNA: TGCGCCAGCAGCTTGACCTTACCGGGACAGGGGGCGGTTAACTATGGCTACACCTTC; CDR3: CASSLTLPGQGAVNYGYTF
J: TRBJ2-1; D: -; V: TRBV2; length: 11; size: -; DNA: TGTGCCAGCAGTGACACAGGAGAGCAGTTCTTC; CDR3: CASSDTGEQFF
J: TRBJ2-1; D: TRBD2; V: TRBV2; length: 17; size: few; DNA: TGTGCCAGCAGTGATTTGTCGGGAGGGCCTTCGTACAATGAGCAGTTCTTC; CDR3: CASSDLSGGPSYNEQFF
J: TRBJ2-5; D: -; V: TRBV7-9; length: 13; size: -; DNA: TGTGCCAGCAGCTTAGTGTCTCAAGAGACCCAGTACTTC; CDR3: CASSLVSQETQYF
J: TRBJ2-2; D: -; V: TRBV12-3/TRBV12-4; length: 11; size: -; DNA: TGTGCCAGCAGTTTGTCCGGGGAGCTGTTTTTT; CDR3: CASSLSGELFF
J: TRBJ1-1; D: -; V: TRBV4-1; length: 16; size: -; DNA: TGCGCCAGCAGCCCTTGGGACTTAACGAGGGACACTGAAGCTTTCTTT; CDR3: CASSPWDLTRDTEAFF
J: TRBJ1-1; D: -; V: TRBV11-1; length: 13; size: -; DNA: TGTGCCAGCAGCCCCCCAAGACTTCCTGAAGCTTTCTTT; CDR3: CASSPPRLPEAFF
J: TRBJ2-1; D: -; V: TRBV5-4; length: 15; size: once; DNA: TGTGCCAGCAGCTTGGGGGGGCTCGAGTTGGATGAGCAGTTCTTC; CDR3: CASSLGGLELDEQFF
J: TRBJ2-1; D: TRBD2; V: TRBV4-1; length: 15; size: -; DNA: TGCGCCAGCAGCCAAGAGCTAGCGGGAGTTGATGAGCAGTTCTTC; CDR3: CASSQELAGVDEQFF
J: TRBJ1-1; D: -; V: TRBV19; length: 13; size: -; DNA: TGTGCCAGTAGTATAATTGGGGTAACTGAAGCTTTCTTT; CDR3: CASSIIGVTEAFF
J: TRBJ1-1; D: -; V: TRBV11-2; length: 15; size: -; DNA: TGTGCCAGCAGCTTAGAGGGGGTTTGGAACACTGAAGCTTTCTTT; CDR3: CASSLEGVWNTEAFF
J: TRBJ2-5; D: -; V: TRBV20-1; length: 14; size: -; DNA: TGCAGTGCCGCGGGGACCCCCCTCCAAGAGACCCAGTACTTC; CDR3: CSAAGTPLQETQYF
J: TRBJ2-6; D: -; V: TRBV7-3; length: 15; size: -; DNA: TGTGCCAGCAGCTTAACGGACTCTGGGGCCAACGTCCTGACTTTC; CDR3: CASSLTDSGANVLTF
J: TRBJ1-2; D: -; V: TRBV7-9; length: 12; size: -; DNA: TGTGCCAGCAGCTCCGGAGCGGATGGCTACACCTTC; CDR3: CASSSGADGYTF
J: TRBJ1-2; D: -; V: TRBV7-9; length: 15; size: -; DNA: TGTGCCAGCAGCTTAGCGGGAGACAGCGGCGGTGGCTACACCTTC; CDR3: CASSLAGDSGGGYTF
J: TRBJ2-2; D: -; V: TRBV2; length: 15; size: -; DNA: TGTGCCAGCAGTGTATACCCACAGGGTACCGGGGAGCTGTTTTTT; CDR3: CASSVYPQGTGELFF
J: TRBJ2-7; D: TRBD1; V: TRBV14; length: 14; size: -; DNA: TGTGCCAGCAGCCAAGGGACAGGGGGCTACGAGCAGTACTTC; CDR3: CASSQGTGGYEQYF
J: TRBJ2-7; D: -; V: TRBV7-6; length: 12; size: -; DNA: TGTGCCAGCTCCTCGAGCTCCTACGAGCAGTACTTC; CDR3: CASSSSSYEQYF
J: TRBJ1-5; D: -; V: TRBV7-9; length: 13; size: -; DNA: TGTGCCAGCAGCCCCGCCCTGCCGGGACCCCAGCATTTT; CDR3: CASSPALPGPQHF
J: TRBJ2-3; D: -; V: TRBV13; length: 16; size: -; DNA: TGTGCCAGCAGCCACCTATTGGAAGCCGGCGCAGATACGCAGTATTTT; CDR3: CASSHLLEAGADTQYF
J: TRBJ1-5; D: -; V: TRBV10-1; length: 11; size: few; DNA: TGCGCCAGCAGACCCGACCAGCCCCAGCATTTT; CDR3: CASRPDQPQHF
J: TRBJ2-3; D: -; V: TRBV7-3; length: 13; size: -; DNA: TGTGCCAGCAGCTTAACGAACCCAGATACGCAGTATTTT; CDR3: CASSLTNPDTQYF
J: TRBJ1-2; D: TRBD1; V: TRBV11-1; length: 15; size: -; DNA: TGTGCCAGCAGCTACCCCGGACAGGACCACTATGGCTACACCTTC; CDR3: CASSYPGQDHYGYTF
J: TRBJ2-1; D: -; V: TRBV9; length: 16; size: -; DNA: TGTGCCAGCAGCGTCCTTAGCGGAGGCCGCCAGAATGAGCAGTTCTTC; CDR3: CASSVLSGGRQNEQFF
J: TRBJ2-1; D: -; V: TRBV11-1; length: 14; size: once; DNA: TGTGCCAGCAGCTTAGAAACGGACTACAATGAGCAGTTCTTC; CDR3: CASSLETDYNEQFF